The next 8 T cell receptor beta chains were all read from a single sample in a study of OX40 agonist ivuxolimab in advanced cancers. Libraries were prepared by immunoSEQ multiplex PCR; TCRdb keeps only in-frame clonotypes and omits some of them. The repertoire includes 62,000 or so clones, around nine tenths of them detected once, and roughly 1.9% sits in the top ten. The sample in question was CD4+ or CD8+ T cells sorted from blood, obtained in a trial of the OX40 agonist ivuxolimab. The source of these receptors is an adult with an advanced solid tumor such as melanoma, head and neck, liver or kidney cancer.

The rearrangement links TRBV4-2 to TRBJ2-7; unclear D gene. The length of the CDR3 is 14 residues. Germline-derived CDR1 and CDR2 are LGHNA and YNFKEQ. Trimming took off 2 bases at V and 3 bases at J, with 11 bases between the two ends. The CDR3 here is CASSQSQRDYEQYF. The CDR3 bases are TGTGCCAGCAGCCAAAGCCAGAGAGACTACGAGCAGTACTTC.

The chain is built from TRBV30 and TRBJ2-6; TRBD1 matches 9 bases. V was clipped by 2 bases and J by 1 base; unmatched bases: 3. Germline V gene data show CDR1 as GTSNPN and CDR2 as SVGIG (reference sequence). The CDR3 is 16 residues long. The CDR3 sequence is CAWSPGTGSGANVLTF. CDR3 bases: TGTGCCTGGAGTCCCGGGACAGGGTCTGGGGCCAACGTCCTGACTTTC.

The chain couples TRBV19 to TRBJ2-1, with 13 bases lining up with TRBD2. The germline CDR1 and CDR2 sequences are LNHDA and SQIVND (reference sequence). With 4 bases clipped from V and 8 bases from J, the junction kept 5 bases outside the gene matches. This CDR3 is built from 15 residues. In nucleotides, the CDR3 is TGTGCCAGTAGTAGGACTAGCGGGAGTTGGTATGAGCAGTTCTTC. Translating it yields CASSRTSGSWYEQFF.

The chain uses TRBV4-2 and TRBJ2-5; D perhaps matches TRBD1 (6 bases). Germline V CDR1 and CDR2: LGHNA, YNFKEQ. This CDR3 spans 16 amino acids. Trimming shortened V by 4 bases and J by 3 bases, and 18 bases separated the two germline ends. DNA of the CDR3: TGTGCCAGCAGCCTAGCGATTGGCAGGGGAAAAGAGACCCAGTACTTC. Translation gives CASSLAIGRGKETQYF.

The count of this clone is one. V and J are TRBV5-8 and TRBJ1-6; unclear D gene. V lost 3 bases and J 1 base, leaving 8 bases between the germline ends. The CDR3 is 15 residues long. Per germline, CDR1 SGHTS and CDR2 YDEGEE. Here the CDR3 DNA reads TGTGCCAGCAGCTCACGGTATTCCTATAATTCACCCCTCCACTTT. It translates to CASSSRYSYNSPLHF.

This rearrangement joins TRBV7-3 to TRBJ2-3, with D perhaps matching TRBD2 (5 bases). This CDR3 is built from 17 residues. The germline V gene has CDR1 SGHTA and CDR2 FQGTGA. V was pared by 0 bases and J by 2 bases, with 15 bases between. The CDR3 sequence: CASSLTPWGADTDTQYF. The CDR3 DNA follows: TGTGCCAGCAGCTTAACCCCTTGGGGAGCGGACACAGATACGCAGTATTTT.

The chain links TRBV2 to TRBJ2-7; D possibly corresponds to TRBD2 (6 bases). CDR1 is SNHLY, CDR2 FYNNEI, per germline. This CDR3 has 15 amino acids. Trimming pared 6 bases from V and 7 bases from J, leaving 22 bases between. CDR3 in amino acids: CASRSLAREDVEQYF. The CDR3 DNA is TGTGCCAGCAGATCGTTGGCGCGGGAAGACGTTGAGCAGTACTTC.

The rearrangement joins TRBV28 to TRBJ2-1; TRBD2 aligns across 9 bases. Germline V gene data show CDR1 as MDHEN and CDR2 as SYDVKM. CDR3 length: 14 amino acids. V gave up 8 bases and J gave up 0 bases; unmatched junction bases: 2. CDR3 loop: CASHSGSSYNEQFF. CDR3 coding DNA: TGTGCCAGCCATAGCGGGAGCTCCTACAATGAGCAGTTCTTC.